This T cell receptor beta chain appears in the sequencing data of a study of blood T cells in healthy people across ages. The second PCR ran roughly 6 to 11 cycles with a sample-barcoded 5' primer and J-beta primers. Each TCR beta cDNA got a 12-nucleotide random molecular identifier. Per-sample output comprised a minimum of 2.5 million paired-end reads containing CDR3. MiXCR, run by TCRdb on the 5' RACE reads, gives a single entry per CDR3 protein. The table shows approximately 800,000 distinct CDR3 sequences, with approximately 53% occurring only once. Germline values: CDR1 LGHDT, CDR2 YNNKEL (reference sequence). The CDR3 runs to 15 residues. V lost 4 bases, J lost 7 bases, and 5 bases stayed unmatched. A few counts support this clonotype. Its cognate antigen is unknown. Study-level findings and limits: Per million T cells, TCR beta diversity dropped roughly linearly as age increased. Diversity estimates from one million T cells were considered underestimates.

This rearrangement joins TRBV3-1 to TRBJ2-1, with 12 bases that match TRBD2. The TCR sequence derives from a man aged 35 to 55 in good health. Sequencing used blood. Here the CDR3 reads CASSPLAGGRNEQFF. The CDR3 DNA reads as TGTGCCAGCAGCCCCCTAGCGGGGGGGCGGAATGAGCAGTTCTTC.